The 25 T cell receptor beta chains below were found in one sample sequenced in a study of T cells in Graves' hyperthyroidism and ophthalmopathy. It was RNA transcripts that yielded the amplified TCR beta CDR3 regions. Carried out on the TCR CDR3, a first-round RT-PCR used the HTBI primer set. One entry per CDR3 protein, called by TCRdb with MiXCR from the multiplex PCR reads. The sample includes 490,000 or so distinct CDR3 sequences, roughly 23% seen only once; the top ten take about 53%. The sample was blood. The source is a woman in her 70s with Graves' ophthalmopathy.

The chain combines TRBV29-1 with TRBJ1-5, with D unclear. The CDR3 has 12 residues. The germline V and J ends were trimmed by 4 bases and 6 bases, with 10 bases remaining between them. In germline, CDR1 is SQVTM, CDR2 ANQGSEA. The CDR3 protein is CSVGHPGQPQHF. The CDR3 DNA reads TGCAGCGTTGGACACCCTGGTCAGCCCCAGCATTTT.

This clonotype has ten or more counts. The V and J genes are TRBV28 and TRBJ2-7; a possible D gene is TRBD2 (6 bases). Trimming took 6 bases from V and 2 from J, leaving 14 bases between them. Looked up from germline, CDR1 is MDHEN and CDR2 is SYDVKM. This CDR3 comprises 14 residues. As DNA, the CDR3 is TGTGCCAGCAGCCCCGGGACTTACCCCTACGAGCAGTACTTC. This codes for CASSPGTYPYEQYF.

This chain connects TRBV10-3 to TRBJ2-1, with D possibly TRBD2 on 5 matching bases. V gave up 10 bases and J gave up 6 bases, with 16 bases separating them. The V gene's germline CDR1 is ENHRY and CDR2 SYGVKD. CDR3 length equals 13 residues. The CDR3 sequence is CASRPRDLNEQFF. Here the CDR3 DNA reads TGTGCCAGCAGACCGAGGGATCTCAATGAGCAGTTCTTC.

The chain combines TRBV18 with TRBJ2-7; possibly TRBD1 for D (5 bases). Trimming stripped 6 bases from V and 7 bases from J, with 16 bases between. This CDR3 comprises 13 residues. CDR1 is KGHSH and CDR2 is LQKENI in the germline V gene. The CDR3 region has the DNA TGTGCCAGCTCCCACGGACCAGGGAATGAGCAGTACTTC. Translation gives CASSHGPGNEQYF.

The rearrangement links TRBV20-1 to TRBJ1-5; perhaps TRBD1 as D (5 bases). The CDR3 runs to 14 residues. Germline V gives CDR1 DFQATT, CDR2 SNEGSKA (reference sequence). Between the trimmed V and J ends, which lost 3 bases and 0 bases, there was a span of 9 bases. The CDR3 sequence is CSARDNFSNQPQHF. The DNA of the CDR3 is TGCAGTGCTAGGGACAACTTTAGCAATCAGCCCCAGCATTTT.

Here the CDR3 DNA reads TGTGCCAGCAGTTACAGTCCGGCCGGGGAGCTGTTTTTT. Its protein is CASSYSPAGELFF. The V and J genes are TRBV11-2 and TRBJ2-2; D call uncertain. V lost 6 bases and J 6 bases, leaving 11 bases between the germline ends. Germline loops: CDR1 SGHAT, CDR2 FQNNGV. The CDR3 is made up of 13 amino acids.

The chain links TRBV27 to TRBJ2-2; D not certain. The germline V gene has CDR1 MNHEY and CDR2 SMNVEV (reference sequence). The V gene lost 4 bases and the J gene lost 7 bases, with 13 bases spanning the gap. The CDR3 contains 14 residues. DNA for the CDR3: TGTGCCAGCAGTTCGTTAGTAGGGAACGGGGAGCTGTTTTTT. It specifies CASSSLVGNGELFF.

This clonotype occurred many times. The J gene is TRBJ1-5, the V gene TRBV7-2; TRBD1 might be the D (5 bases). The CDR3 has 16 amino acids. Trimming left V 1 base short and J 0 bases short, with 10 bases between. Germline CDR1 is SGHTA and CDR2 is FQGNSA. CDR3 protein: CASSLEGAYSNQPQHF. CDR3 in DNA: TGTGCCAGCAGCTTAGAAGGGGCTTATAGCAATCAGCCCCAGCATTTT.

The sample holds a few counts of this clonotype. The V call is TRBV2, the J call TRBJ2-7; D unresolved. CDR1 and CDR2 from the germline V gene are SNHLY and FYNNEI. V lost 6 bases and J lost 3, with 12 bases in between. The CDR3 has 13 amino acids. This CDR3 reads CASRESAGYEQYF. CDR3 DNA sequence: TGTGCCAGCAGGGAGTCGGCTGGCTACGAGCAGTACTTC.

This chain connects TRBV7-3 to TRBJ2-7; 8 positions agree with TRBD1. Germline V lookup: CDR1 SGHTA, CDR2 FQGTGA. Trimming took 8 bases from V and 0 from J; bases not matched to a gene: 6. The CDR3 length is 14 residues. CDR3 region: CASCRQGSSYEQYF. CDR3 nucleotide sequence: TGTGCCAGCTGTCGACAGGGGAGCTCCTACGAGCAGTACTTC.

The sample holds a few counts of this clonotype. The CDR3 region has the DNA TGTGCCAGCAGTTACCCGGGGGGCTTCTACGAGCAGTACTTC. Its protein is CASSYPGGFYEQYF. The chain recombines TRBV6-5 with TRBJ2-7; possible D gene TRBD2, 7 bases. Per germline, CDR1 MNHEY and CDR2 SVGAGI. Deletions cut 2 bases from V and 3 bases from J, with 11 bases between. This CDR3 is 14 amino acids long.

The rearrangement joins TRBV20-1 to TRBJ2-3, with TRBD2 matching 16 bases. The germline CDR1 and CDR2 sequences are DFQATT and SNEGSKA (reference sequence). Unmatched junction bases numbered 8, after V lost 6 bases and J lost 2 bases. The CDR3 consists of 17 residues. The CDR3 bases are TGCAGTGCCATCGGGACTAGCGGGAGGGCCCTCACAGATACGCAGTATTTT. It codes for CSAIGTSGRALTDTQYF.

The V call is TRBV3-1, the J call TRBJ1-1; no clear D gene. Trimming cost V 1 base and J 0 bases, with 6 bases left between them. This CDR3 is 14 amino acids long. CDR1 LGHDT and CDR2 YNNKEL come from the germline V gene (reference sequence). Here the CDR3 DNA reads TGTGCCAGCAGCCAAGTGATGGTGAACACTGAAGCTTTCTTT. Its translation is CASSQVMVNTEAFF.

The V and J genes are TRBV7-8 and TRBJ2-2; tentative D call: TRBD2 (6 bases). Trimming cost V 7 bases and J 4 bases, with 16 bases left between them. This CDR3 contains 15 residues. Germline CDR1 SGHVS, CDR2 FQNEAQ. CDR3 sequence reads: CASTMDPAGTGELFF. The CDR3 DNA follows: TGTGCCAGCACCATGGACCCAGCGGGCACCGGGGAGCTGTTTTTT.

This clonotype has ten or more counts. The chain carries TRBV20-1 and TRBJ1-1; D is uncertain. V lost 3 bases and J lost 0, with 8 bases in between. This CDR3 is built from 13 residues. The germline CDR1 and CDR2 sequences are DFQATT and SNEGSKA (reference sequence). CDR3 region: CSASVDLNTEAFF. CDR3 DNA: TGCAGTGCTAGCGTGGACCTGAACACTGAAGCTTTCTTT.

In DNA form, the CDR3 reads TGTGCTAGTGGTTTGGACGGGGCGCAAAACATTCAGTACTTC. Its translation: CASGLDGAQNIQYF. The chain uses TRBV12-5 and TRBJ2-4, with D possibly being TRBD1 or TRBD2 (5 bases each). The ends were cut back, 1 base at V and 5 bases at J, with 9 bases in the middle. Germline V gene sequence: CDR1 LGHNT, CDR2 FRNRAP. The CDR3 runs to 14 residues.

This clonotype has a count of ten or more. CDR3: CASSDGYNEQFF. The DNA of the CDR3 is TGTGCCAGCAGTGACGGGTACAATGAGCAGTTCTTC. This chain links TRBV2 with TRBJ2-1; D is unclear. Germline CDR1 and CDR2: SNHLY and FYNNEI. This CDR3 spans 12 amino acids. V lost 3 bases and J 4 bases, leaving 4 bases between the germline ends. Based on the CDR3 plus reference TRBV2 and TRBJ2-1, the full variable domain is EPEVTQTPSHQVTQMGQEVILRCVPISNHLYFYWYRQILGQKVEFLVSFYNNEISEKSEIFDDQFSVERPDGSNFTLKIRSTKLEDSAMYFCASSDGYNEQFFGPGTRLTVL.

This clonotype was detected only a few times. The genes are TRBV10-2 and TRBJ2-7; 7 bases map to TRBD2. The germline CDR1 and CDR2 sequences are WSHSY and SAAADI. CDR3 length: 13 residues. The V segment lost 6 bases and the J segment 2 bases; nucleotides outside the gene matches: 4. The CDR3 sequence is CASRTAGTYEQYF. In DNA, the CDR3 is TGCGCCAGCAGAACAGCGGGGACCTACGAGCAGTACTTC.

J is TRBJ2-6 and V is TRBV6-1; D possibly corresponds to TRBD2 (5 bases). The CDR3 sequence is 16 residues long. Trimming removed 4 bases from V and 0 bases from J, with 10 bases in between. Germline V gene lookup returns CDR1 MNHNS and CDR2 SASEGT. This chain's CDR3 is CASSARGPSGANVLTF. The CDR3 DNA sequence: TGTGCCAGCAGTGCCCGGGGTCCCTCTGGGGCCAACGTCCTGACTTTC.

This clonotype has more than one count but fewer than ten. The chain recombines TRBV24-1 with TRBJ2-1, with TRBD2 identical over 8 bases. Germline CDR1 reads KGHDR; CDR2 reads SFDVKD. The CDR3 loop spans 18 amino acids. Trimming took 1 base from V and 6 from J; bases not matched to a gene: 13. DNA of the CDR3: TGTGCCACCAGTGATTTTACGGGTTCTGGCGGGAGGATCAATGAGCAGTTCTTC. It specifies CATSDFTGSGGRINEQFF.

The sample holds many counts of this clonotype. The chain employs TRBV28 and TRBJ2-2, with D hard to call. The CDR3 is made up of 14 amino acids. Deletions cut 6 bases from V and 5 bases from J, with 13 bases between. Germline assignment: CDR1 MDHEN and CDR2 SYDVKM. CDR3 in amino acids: CASSLGFQTGELFF. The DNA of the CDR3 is TGTGCCAGCAGCCTGGGCTTTCAGACCGGGGAGCTGTTTTTT.

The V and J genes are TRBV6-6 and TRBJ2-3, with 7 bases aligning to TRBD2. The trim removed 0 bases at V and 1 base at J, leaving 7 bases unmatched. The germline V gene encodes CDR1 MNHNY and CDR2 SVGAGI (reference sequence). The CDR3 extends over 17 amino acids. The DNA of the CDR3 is TGTGCCAGCAGTTACTCGGGACGGGCGGGGGGCACAGATACGCAGTATTTT. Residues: CASSYSGRAGGTDTQYF.

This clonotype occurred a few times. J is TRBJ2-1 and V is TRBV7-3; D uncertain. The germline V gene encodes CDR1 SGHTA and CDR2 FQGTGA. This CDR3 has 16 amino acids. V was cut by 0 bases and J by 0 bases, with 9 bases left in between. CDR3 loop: CASSLTADSSYNEQFF. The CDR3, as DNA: TGTGCCAGCAGCTTAACGGCGGATTCCTCCTACAATGAGCAGTTCTTC.

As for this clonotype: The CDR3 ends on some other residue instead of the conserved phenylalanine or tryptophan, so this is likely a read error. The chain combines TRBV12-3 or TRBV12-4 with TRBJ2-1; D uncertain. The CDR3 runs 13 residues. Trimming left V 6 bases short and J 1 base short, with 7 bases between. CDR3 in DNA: TGTGCCAGCAGAGACGAATCCTACAATGAGCAGTTCTAC. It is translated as CASRDESYNEQFY.

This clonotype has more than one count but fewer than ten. The CDR3 DNA reads TGTGCCAGCAGCTTAAGTTTTCCCGGGGAGCTGTTTTTT. The encoded protein is CASSLSFPGELFF. The chain combines TRBV7-3 with TRBJ2-2; D gene ambiguous. The CDR3 loop spans 13 amino acids. Trimming pared 1 base from V and 6 bases from J, leaving 6 bases between. Germline V gene sequence: CDR1 SGHTA, CDR2 FQGTGA.